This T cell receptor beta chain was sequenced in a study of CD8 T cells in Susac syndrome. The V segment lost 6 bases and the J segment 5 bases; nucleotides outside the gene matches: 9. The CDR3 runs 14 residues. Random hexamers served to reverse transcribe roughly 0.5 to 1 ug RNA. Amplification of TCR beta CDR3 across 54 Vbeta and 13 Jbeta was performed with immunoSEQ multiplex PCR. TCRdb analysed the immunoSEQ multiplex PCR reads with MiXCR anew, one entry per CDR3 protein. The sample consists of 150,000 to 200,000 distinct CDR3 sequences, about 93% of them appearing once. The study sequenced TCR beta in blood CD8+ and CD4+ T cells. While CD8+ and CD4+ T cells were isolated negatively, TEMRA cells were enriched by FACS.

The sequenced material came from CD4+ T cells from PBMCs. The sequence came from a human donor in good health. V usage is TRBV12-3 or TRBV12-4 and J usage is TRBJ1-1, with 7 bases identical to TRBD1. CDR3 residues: CASRPDRVTTEAFF. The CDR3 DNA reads TGTGCCAGCAGACCAGACAGGGTTACAACTGAAGCTTTCTTT.